Each of the 18 T cell receptor beta chains below was sequenced from the same sample in a study of shared clonotypes between healthy human individuals (dated by TCRdb to 2019 to 2021). For the CD8 naive samples, CD45RO-negative cells were positively selected for CCR7, yielding a CD45RA+CCR7+ population from which TemRA cells were excluded. Libraries were built with the immunoSEQ multiplex PCR assay. Imported from immuneACCESS, the table was reduced by TCRdb to in-frame sequences with V and J called. These copies leave out some clones; in studies compared against another copy, an unresolved V gene accounts for under half, and the cause of the remainder is not known. This sample is represented by about 2 million clones; around 96% of them were singletons. More than 0.95% of the sample rests with the top ten. Material: naive CD8+ T cells sorted from blood. Interpreted using the paper, the cell subset or site label stands for: CD45RA+CCR7+. The receptors stem from a man aged 18 to 30 in good health.

The gene calls are TRBV28 and TRBJ1-5; D not resolved. Germline V gene data show CDR1 as MDHEN and CDR2 as SYDVKM. There are 14 residues in the CDR3. V was cut by 3 bases and J by 4 bases, with 10 bases left in between. The CDR3 DNA reads as TGTGCCAGCAGTTTTATTAGTGGTAATCAGCCCCAGCATTTT. Translation: CASSFISGNQPQHF.

The rearrangement uses TRBV7-2 and TRBJ1-1, with D possibly matching TRBD1 (6 bases). V was pared by 1 base and J by 4 bases, with 13 bases between. This CDR3 is 15 amino acids long. Per the germline V gene, CDR1 is SGHTA and CDR2 is FQGNSA. Here the CDR3 DNA reads TGTGCCAGCAGCTTAGGGCTCGGGGGCATCACTGAAGCTTTCTTT. Translating it yields CASSLGLGGITEAFF.

The gene calls are TRBV28 and TRBJ2-1; 9 nucleotides agree with TRBD1. V lost 4 bases, J lost 6 bases, and 4 bases stayed unmatched. The CDR3 spans 14 residues. Per germline, CDR1 MDHEN and CDR2 SYDVKM. CDR3 sequence: CASSSRDRVNEQFF. In DNA form, the CDR3 reads TGTGCCAGCAGTTCCCGGGACAGGGTCAATGAGCAGTTCTTC.

The chain couples TRBV7-9 to TRBJ2-7, with TRBD1 identical over 9 bases. Trimming cost V 4 bases and J 2 bases; bases outside gene matches: 6. The CDR3 contains 15 residues. The germline CDR1 and CDR2 sequences are SEHNR and FQNEAQ (reference sequence). The CDR3 DNA reads as TGTGCCAGCAGCTCGCCGGGACAGGGAACCTACGAGCAGTACTTC. It yields the protein CASSSPGQGTYEQYF.

This clone was counted a single time. This rearrangement joins TRBV5-1 to TRBJ2-7, with 9 bases that match TRBD1. This CDR3 is 16 amino acids long. Per germline, CDR1 SGHRS and CDR2 YFSETQ. The trim removed 4 bases at V and 4 bases at J, leaving 12 bases unmatched. CDR3 amino acids: CASSGISGQGTYEQYF. For the CDR3, the DNA is TGCGCCAGCAGCGGAATTTCGGGACAGGGTACATACGAGCAGTACTTC.

The chain carries TRBV5-6 and TRBJ2-3; the D is unclear. Germline V gene sequence: CDR1 SGHDT, CDR2 YYEEEE. CDR3 size: 11 residues. Trimming shortened V by 5 bases and J by 1 base, and 2 bases separated the two germline ends. This CDR3 is CASRGTDTQYF. CDR3 DNA sequence: TGTGCCAGCAGGGGCACAGATACGCAGTATTTT. Based on the CDR3 plus reference TRBV5-6 and TRBJ2-3, the full variable domain is DAGVTQSPTHLIKTRGQQVTLRCSPKSGHDTVSWYQQALGQGPQFIFQYYEEEERQRGNFPDRFSGHQFPNYSSELNVNALLLGDSALYLCASRGTDTQYFGPGTRLTVL.

CDR3: CASSQASRGTEAFF. DNA for the CDR3: TGCGCCAGCAGCCAAGCCTCCAGGGGCACTGAAGCTTTCTTT. The chain combines TRBV4-1 with TRBJ1-1, with D possibly TRBD1 on 6 matching bases. The V end lost 1 base, the J end lost 4 bases, and 10 bases lay between the germline ends. Germline V CDR1 and CDR2: MGHRA, YSYEKL. The CDR3 consists of 14 residues.

The table lists this clone with a count of one. In DNA, the CDR3 is TGTGCCAGCAGCCCCGCCCTCCGGGACGGGGGCGACTATGGCTACACCTTC. Its translation: CASSPALRDGGDYGYTF. This rearrangement joins TRBV28 to TRBJ1-2; D possibly corresponds to TRBD1 (6 bases). Germline V gene lookup returns CDR1 MDHEN and CDR2 SYDVKM. V was cut by 6 bases and J by 3 bases, with 23 bases left in between. The CDR3 is made up of 17 amino acids.

This rearrangement joins TRBV9 to TRBJ2-2, with 7 bases aligning to TRBD1. Germline lookup yields CDR1 SGDLS and CDR2 YYNGEE. The V gene end was trimmed by 4 bases and the J gene end by 8 bases; junction bases not matched to a gene: 14. The CDR3 extends over 16 amino acids. CDR3 nucleotides: TGTGCCAGCAGCCCCCGACAGGGTCTAGTTTTGGGGGAGCTGTTTTTT. Its protein is CASSPRQGLVLGELFF.

This clone was recorded only once. The chain has TRBV5-1 and TRBJ2-5; 7 bases align to TRBD1. Germline values: CDR1 SGHRS, CDR2 YFSETQ. Losses at the gene ends were 4 bases for V and 3 bases for J; bases not matched to a gene: 3. This CDR3 has 13 amino acids. CDR3 sequence: CASSLGQEETQYF. DNA of the CDR3: TGCGCCAGCAGCCTAGGACAGGAAGAGACCCAGTACTTC.

As DNA, the CDR3 is TGTGCCACCAGCTTCGGGGGAGGGATTAGTTACGAGCAGTACTTC. Translating it yields CATSFGGGISYEQYF. The chain uses TRBV15 and TRBJ2-7, with 7 bases fitting TRBD2. V shed 5 bases and J 4 bases; nucleotides not matched to a gene: 11. Germline V CDR1 and CDR2: LNHNV, YYDKDF (reference sequence). The CDR3 consists of 15 residues.

This chain links TRBV19 with TRBJ2-7; 7 nucleotides align to TRBD1. The CDR3 totals 15 residues. Germline-derived CDR1 and CDR2 are LNHDA and SQIVND (reference sequence). V trimming: 6 bases; J trimming: 3 bases; junction bases outside the gene matches: 11. The CDR3 here is CASSPRDSANYEQYF. The CDR3 coding sequence is TGTGCCAGTAGCCCCCGGGACAGCGCTAACTACGAGCAGTACTTC.

V and J are TRBV2 and TRBJ2-7; D may be TRBD1 (5 bases). Germline V CDR1 and CDR2: SNHLY, FYNNEI. The V end lost 3 bases, the J end lost 5 bases, and 17 bases lay between the germline ends. The CDR3 consists of 15 residues. The CDR3 nucleotides read TGTGCCAGCAGTGAGGGGCAGGGTGGTCATGACGAGCAGTACTTC. Translated, it gives CASSEGQGGHDEQYF.

The CDR3 region is CASSELAGVNQPQHF. CDR3 DNA: TGTGCCAGCAGTGAATTGGCAGGGGTCAATCAGCCCCAGCATTTT. The chain employs TRBV6-1 and TRBJ1-5; TRBD1 is a possible D gene (6 bases). Germline V gene lookup returns CDR1 MNHNS and CDR2 SASEGT. This CDR3 has 15 residues. Between the trimmed V and J ends, which lost 2 bases and 3 bases, there was a span of 11 bases.

This clone has just one count. The V and J genes are TRBV6-5 and TRBJ1-5, with 8 bases aligning to TRBD1. There are 13 residues in the CDR3. Germline-derived CDR1 and CDR2 are MNHEY and SVGAGI. Trimming removed 8 bases from V and 5 bases from J; junction bases left unmatched: 5. This CDR3 reads CASGDRLDQPQHF. In DNA, the CDR3 is TGTGCCAGCGGGGACAGGCTCGATCAGCCCCAGCATTTT.

The chain combines TRBV6-5 with TRBJ2-7, with TRBD2 identical over 10 bases. Germline-derived CDR1 and CDR2 are MNHEY and SVGAGI. The CDR3 is 15 residues long. V lost 4 bases, J lost 3 bases, and 6 bases stayed unmatched. The CDR3 loop is CASSLAGGSLYEQYF. The CDR3 DNA is TGTGCCAGCAGTTTAGCGGGGGGATCCCTCTACGAGCAGTACTTC.

This clone was counted once. Other DNA variants within this sample encode the same CDR3. The V gene is TRBV6-5, the J gene TRBJ1-1; a possible D gene is TRBD1 (5 bases). V lost 2 bases, J lost 0 bases, and 10 bases lay in between. The CDR3 has 15 amino acids. Germline lookup yields CDR1 MNHEY and CDR2 SVGAGI. CDR3 residues: CASSYGDGMNTEAFF. The CDR3 nucleotides are TGTGCCAGCAGTTACGGGGACGGAATGAACACTGAAGCTTTCTTT.

This clone was seen only once. This sequence joins TRBV28 and TRBJ2-7; the D is unclear. The V gene's germline CDR1 is MDHEN and CDR2 SYDVKM. V lost 2 bases and J lost 0, with 8 bases in between. The CDR3 has 14 residues. Here the CDR3 DNA reads TGTGCCAGCAGTTTAGAGACAAACTCCTACGAGCAGTACTTC. It yields the protein CASSLETNSYEQYF.